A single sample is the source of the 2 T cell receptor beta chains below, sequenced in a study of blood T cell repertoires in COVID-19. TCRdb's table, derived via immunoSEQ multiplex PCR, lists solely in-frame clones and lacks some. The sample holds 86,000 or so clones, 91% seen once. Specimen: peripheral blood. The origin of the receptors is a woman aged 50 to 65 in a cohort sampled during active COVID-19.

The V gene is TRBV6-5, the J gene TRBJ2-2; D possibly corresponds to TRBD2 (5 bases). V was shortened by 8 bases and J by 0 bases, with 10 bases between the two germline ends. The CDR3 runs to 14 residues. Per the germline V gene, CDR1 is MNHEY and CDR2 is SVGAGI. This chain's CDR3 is CASASSANTGELFF. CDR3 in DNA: TGTGCCAGCGCTAGCAGTGCGAACACCGGGGAGCTGTTTTTT.

The CDR3 sequence is CASSDSSGRAKTILKTQYF. The CDR3, as DNA: TGCGCCAGCAGTGATTCTAGCGGGAGAGCCAAGACCATCCTTAAGACCCAGTACTTC. The chain employs TRBV10-2 and TRBJ2-5, with 10 bases fitting TRBD2. The V gene's germline CDR1 is WSHSY and CDR2 SAAADI. The V gene end was trimmed by 3 bases and the J gene end by 6 bases; junction bases not matched to a gene: 19. CDR3 size: 19 residues.